Below, 31 T cell receptor beta chains from the same sample are listed, as sequenced in a study of CD4 T cells in relation to SARS-CoV-2 and coronaviruses. These receptors' targets are unknown. CD4+ T cells from unexposed donors were obtained before the COVID-19 pandemic (2011-2018). The cells were cultured for over eight days before CD4+ T cells were isolated. TCRdb's table, derived via immunoSEQ multiplex PCR, lists solely in-frame clones and lacks some. The top ten hold less than 25% of the sample, which has 25,000 to 30,000 clones, 74% seen once. The source material was CD4+ T cells from PBMCs, cultured in vitro. These receptors came from a human donor in good health.

The chain links TRBV30 to TRBJ2-1, with 8 bases matching TRBD2. Germline V lookup: CDR1 GTSNPN, CDR2 SVGIG (reference sequence). The V gene end was trimmed by 5 bases and the J gene end by 10 bases; junction bases not matched to a gene: 19. The CDR3 sequence is 16 residues long. The DNA of the CDR3 is TGTGCCTGGGGCCGTGCGGGGGGAGCGTTCGAGGCGGAGCAGTTCTTC. Amino acid sequence: CAWGRAGGAFEAEQFF.

The chain is built from TRBV18 and TRBJ2-6; the match to TRBD1 covers 8 bases. The germline V gene has CDR1 KGHSH and CDR2 LQKENI. With V trimmed by 3 bases and J by 0 bases, 13 bases remained unmatched. The CDR3 has 20 amino acids. CDR3 amino acids: CASSPLPRDRLFSGANVLTF. The CDR3 DNA reads TGTGCCAGCTCACCTCTACCCCGGGACAGGCTATTCTCTGGGGCCAACGTCCTGACTTTC.

The gene calls are TRBV9 and TRBJ2-3; D may be TRBD1 or TRBD2 (6 bases each). Per the germline V gene, CDR1 is SGDLS and CDR2 is YYNGEE. The CDR3 is made up of 18 amino acids. Trimming took off 2 bases at V and 2 bases at J, with 21 bases between the two ends. In nucleotides, the CDR3 is TGTGCCAGCAGCGTTTCGACGGGGGCCTCGATTCTCACAGATACGCAGTATTTT. Its translation: CASSVSTGASILTDTQYF.

This clone occurred a few times. This sequence joins TRBV7-2 and TRBJ2-3; possibly TRBD2 for D (5 bases). The CDR3 has 14 amino acids. V gave up 9 bases and J gave up 0 bases, with 13 bases separating them. CDR1 SGHTA and CDR2 FQGNSA come from the germline V gene. CDR3 coding DNA: TGTGCCAGTAGCCCGGGGTCTAGCACAGATACGCAGTATTTT. Protein sequence: CASSPGSSTDTQYF.

This clone was recorded a few times. The rearrangement links TRBV19 to TRBJ1-5; the D gene is possibly TRBD1 (6 bases). Germline assignment: CDR1 LNHDA and CDR2 SQIVND (reference sequence). V gave up 10 bases and J gave up 0 bases, with 16 bases separating them. The CDR3 is made up of 15 amino acids. The CDR3 loop reads CATGQPSYSNQPQHF. CDR3 nucleotide sequence: TGTGCCACCGGACAGCCCTCATATAGCAATCAGCCCCAGCATTTT.

This clone was detected only a few times. The chain has TRBV7-9 and TRBJ1-2; TRBD1 might be the D (5 bases). V shed 5 bases and J shed 4 bases, with 20 bases lying between them. Germline loops: CDR1 SEHNR, CDR2 FQNEAQ (reference sequence). This CDR3 is 16 amino acids long. CDR3 region: CASSGGQNPVGYGYTF. The CDR3 region has the DNA TGTGCCAGCAGCGGAGGACAAAACCCTGTAGGCTATGGCTACACCTTC.

This clone was observed a handful of times. The chain carries TRBV5-1 and TRBJ1-1; perhaps TRBD1 as D (5 bases). V was trimmed by 1 base and J by 4 bases, leaving 8 bases between them. This CDR3 has 13 residues. CDR1 and CDR2 from the germline V gene are SGHRS and YFSETQ. The CDR3 nucleotides read TGCGCCAGCAGCTTGCATGGGGGCACTGAAGCTTTCTTT. Translation: CASSLHGGTEAFF.

In DNA, the CDR3 is TGTGCCAGCAGCTTAGACGCCTACTCACCCCTCCACTTT. This gives the protein CASSLDAYSPLHF. The chain combines TRBV11-1 with TRBJ1-6, with D hard to call. This CDR3 spans 13 amino acids. Deletions cut 1 base from V and 10 bases from J, with 8 bases between. The germline gives CDR1 SGHAT, CDR2 FQDESV (reference sequence).

This chain uses TRBV5-1 with TRBJ2-1, with TRBD2 matching 7 bases. The length of the CDR3 is 16 residues. Trimming took 4 bases from V and 7 from J; bases not matched to a gene: 14. Germline assignment: CDR1 SGHRS and CDR2 YFSETQ. The CDR3 reads CASSQDPGAGINEQFF. For the CDR3, the DNA is TGCGCCAGCAGCCAGGACCCGGGAGCGGGAATTAATGAGCAGTTCTTC.

The genes are TRBV5-1 and TRBJ1-1; 10 nucleotides line up with TRBD1. CDR3 size: 15 residues. Germline loops: CDR1 SGHRS, CDR2 YFSETQ. V gave up 3 bases and J gave up 6 bases; unmatched junction bases: 8. CDR3 loop: CASSSGKTGGAEAFF. DNA of the CDR3: TGCGCCAGCAGCTCGGGCAAGACAGGGGGCGCTGAAGCTTTCTTT.

V and J are TRBV7-2 and TRBJ2-3; 12 positions match TRBD2. This CDR3 has 15 residues. Looked up from germline, CDR1 is SGHTA and CDR2 is FQGNSA. The V and J ends lost 8 bases and 2 bases, in that order; junction bases with no gene match: 5. The CDR3 sequence: CASSRTSGDTDTQYF. CDR3 sequence (DNA): TGTGCCAGCTCTCGGACTAGCGGGGACACAGATACGCAGTATTTT.

The V and J genes are TRBV19 and TRBJ1-1; unclear D gene. Germline assignment: CDR1 LNHDA and CDR2 SQIVND (reference sequence). Trimming removed 5 bases from V and 1 base from J, with 14 bases in between. The CDR3 covers 15 residues. CDR3 sequence reads: CASSEGRQWNTEAFF. CDR3 nucleotide sequence: TGTGCCAGTAGTGAAGGACGGCAATGGAACACTGAAGCTTTCTTT.

This chain uses TRBV7-2 with TRBJ2-1; 10 bases match TRBD2. Germline CDR1 and CDR2: SGHTA and FQGNSA. V was pared by 5 bases and J by 4 bases, with 11 bases of the junction left unmatched. The CDR3 sequence is 17 residues long. CDR3 sequence reads: CASSPFQASGGYNEQFF. CDR3 DNA sequence: TGTGCCAGCAGCCCCTTCCAGGCTAGCGGGGGATACAATGAGCAGTTCTTC. Using reference TRBV7-2 and TRBJ2-1 for the parts outside the CDR3, the full variable domain is GAGVSQSPSNKVTEKGKDVELRCDPISGHTALYWYRQSLGQGLEFLIYFQGNSAPDKSGLPSDRFSAERTGGSVSTLTIQRTQQEDSAVYLCASSPFQASGGYNEQFFGPGTRLTVL.

The V and J genes are TRBV21-1 and TRBJ2-1. TRBV21-1 is termed a pseudogene. This CDR3 has 11 amino acids. CDR3 coding DNA: TGTGCCAGCAGCAGGTACAATGAGCAGTTCTTC. It encodes CASSRYNEQFF.

The chain couples TRBV9 to TRBJ1-1, with D uncertain. The V gene lost 4 bases and the J gene lost 5 bases, with 15 bases spanning the gap. Germline V gives CDR1 SGDLS, CDR2 YYNGEE. The CDR3 contains 14 residues. This chain's CDR3 is CASSRGPSGTEAFF. For the CDR3, the DNA is TGTGCCAGCAGCCGGGGTCCCTCTGGGACTGAAGCTTTCTTT.

The chain recombines TRBV5-5 with TRBJ1-6, with no clear D. V lost 4 bases to trimming and J lost 4 bases, with 12 bases between them. The germline V gene encodes CDR1 SGHKS and CDR2 YYEKEE (reference sequence). The CDR3 loop spans 15 amino acids. The CDR3 reads CASSETGGYNSPLHF. CDR3 nucleotides: TGTGCCAGCAGCGAGACGGGCGGTTATAATTCACCCCTCCACTTT.

The chain carries TRBV6-6 and TRBJ1-4; possible D gene TRBD1, 6 bases. This CDR3 region has 15 residues. Trimming shortened V by 2 bases and J by 6 bases, and 13 bases separated the two germline ends. From germline, CDR1 is MNHNY and CDR2 SVGAGI (reference sequence). The CDR3 loop is CASSYAGQPDEKLFF. CDR3 DNA: TGTGCCAGCAGTTACGCCGGACAGCCGGATGAAAAACTGTTTTTT.

CDR3 sequence (DNA): TGCGCCAGCAGCTTAGAGGTGATAGACTATGGCTACACCTTC. It codes for CASSLEVIDYGYTF. This rearrangement joins TRBV5-1 to TRBJ1-2; D call uncertain. The CDR3 has 14 residues. CDR1 and CDR2 from the germline V gene are SGHRS and YFSETQ. V was pared by 2 bases and J by 3 bases, with 11 bases between. Using reference TRBV5-1 and TRBJ1-2 for the parts outside the CDR3, the full variable domain is KAGVTQTPRYLIKTRGQQVTLSCSPISGHRSVSWYQQTPGQGLQFLFEYFSETQRNKGNFPGRFSGRQFSNSRSEMNVSTLELGDSALYLCASSLEVIDYGYTFGSGTRLTVV.

The chain carries TRBV7-9 and TRBJ1-2; 7 bases are a match to TRBD1. J was trimmed by 7 bases and V by 5 bases; bases with no gene match: 10. The CDR3 spans 14 residues. Germline CDR1 is SEHNR and CDR2 is FQNEAQ (reference sequence). The CDR3 loop is CASSISRDSSGYTF. The CDR3 DNA follows: TGTGCCAGCAGCATCTCACGGGACAGCTCTGGCTACACCTTC.

This chain links TRBV19 with TRBJ2-7, with D perhaps TRBD2 (5 bases). Trimming pared 6 bases from V and 0 bases from J, leaving 15 bases between. CDR3 size: 15 residues. Germline V gene sequence: CDR1 LNHDA, CDR2 SQIVND (reference sequence). The CDR3 is CASSPRGSGSYEQYF. CDR3 coding DNA: TGTGCCAGTAGCCCACGGGGTTCCGGCTCCTACGAGCAGTACTTC.

This clone was recorded only once. The J gene is TRBJ1-2, the V gene TRBV30; maybe TRBD1 (5 bases). The CDR3 loop spans 13 amino acids. From germline, CDR1 is GTSNPN and CDR2 SVGIG (reference sequence). The V gene lost 0 bases and the J gene lost 7 bases, with 12 bases spanning the gap. The CDR3 sequence: CAWSVGVTGGYTF. In DNA form, the CDR3 reads TGTGCCTGGAGTGTAGGGGTAACGGGTGGCTACACCTTC.

This sequence joins TRBV10-3 and TRBJ2-4; 10 bases agree with TRBD2. The CDR3 length is 14 residues. V lost 6 bases, J lost 7 bases, and 6 bases stayed unmatched. The V gene's germline CDR1 is ENHRY and CDR2 SYGVKD. For the CDR3, the DNA is TGTGCCATCAGCGAACTAGCGGGGAGGAACATTCAGTACTTC. Protein sequence: CAISELAGRNIQYF.

This clone turned up a few times. This rearrangement joins TRBV10-3 to TRBJ2-7; possibly TRBD2 for D (7 bases). The V gene's germline CDR1 is ENHRY and CDR2 SYGVKD. The length of the CDR3 is 13 residues. Between the trimmed V and J ends, which lost 8 bases and 3 bases, there was a span of 14 bases. CDR3 sequence: CAIRGAADYEQYF. CDR3 nucleotides: TGTGCCATCCGGGGGGCGGCAGACTACGAGCAGTACTTC.

This clone was detected a few times. The rearrangement uses TRBV25-1 and TRBJ1-5, with D perhaps matching TRBD1 (6 bases). Trimming removed 6 bases at V and 1 base at J, with 10 bases between. The CDR3 has 14 amino acids. Germline V gene data show CDR1 as MGHDK and CDR2 as SYGVNS. The CDR3 region is CASSTTGSNQPQHF. The CDR3 DNA reads as TGTGCCAGCAGCACTACAGGGAGCAATCAGCCCCAGCATTTT. The whole variable domain, remainder taken from reference TRBV25-1 and TRBJ1-5, is EADIYQTPRYLVIGTGKKITLECSQTMGHDKMYWYQQDPGMELHLIHYSYGVNSTEKGDLSSESTVSRIRTEHFPLTLESARPSHTSQYLCASSTTGSNQPQHFGDGTRLSIL.

This rearrangement joins TRBV29-1 to TRBJ1-2; no reliable D call. The germline CDR1 and CDR2 sequences are SQVTM and ANQGSEA. V dropped 1 base and J dropped 8 bases, with 5 bases sitting between them. This CDR3 has 10 residues. CDR3: CSVEAEGYTF. CDR3 DNA: TGCAGCGTTGAAGCGGAAGGCTACACCTTC.

The chain combines TRBV7-2 with TRBJ2-7; D assignment may be TRBD1 or TRBD2 (5 bases each). Trimming left V 6 bases short and J 6 bases short, with 18 bases between. Germline assignment: CDR1 SGHTA and CDR2 FQGNSA. The CDR3 contains 14 residues. CDR3 in DNA: TGTGCCAGCAGTCCATGGGACGTGGGGCGCGAGCAGTACTTC. It yields the protein CASSPWDVGREQYF.

V usage is TRBV29-1 and J usage is TRBJ2-7; tentatively, D is TRBD2 (6 bases). CDR3 length: 13 residues. The V end was cut by 4 bases, the J end by 2 bases, with 12 bases between. Germline assignment: CDR1 SQVTM and CDR2 ANQGSEA. The CDR3 nucleotides read TGCAGCGTTGGGGTTAGCGGACCCTACGAGCAGTACTTC. Its protein product is CSVGVSGPYEQYF.

This chain joins TRBV12-3 or TRBV12-4 and TRBJ2-1; 7 bases align to TRBD2. The V segment lost 6 bases and the J segment 9 bases; nucleotides outside the gene matches: 5. The CDR3 has 12 residues. The CDR3, as DNA: TGTGCCAGCAGCCGGAGCGGGGCTGAGCAGTTCTTC. It translates to CASSRSGAEQFF.

The chain uses TRBV6-2 or TRBV6-3 and TRBJ1-1, with D unresolved. The CDR3 sequence is 13 residues long. V shed 2 bases and J shed 4 bases, with 8 bases lying between them. Germline assignment: CDR1 MNHEY and CDR2 SVGEGT. Written as DNA, the CDR3 is TGTGCCAGCAGTTACCCAATTTCCACTGAAGCTTTCTTT. The encoded protein is CASSYPISTEAFF.

The rearrangement links TRBV15 to TRBJ2-1; D not resolved. The CDR3 has 16 residues. Germline CDR1 reads LNHNV; CDR2 reads YYDKDF (reference sequence). Between the trimmed V and J ends, which lost 0 bases and 0 bases, there was a span of 9 bases. The CDR3 DNA reads as TGTGCCACCAGCAGAGATCATATGAGCTCCTACAATGAGCAGTTCTTC. Residues: CATSRDHMSSYNEQFF.

This sequence joins TRBV5-5 and TRBJ2-5; TRBD1 aligns across 8 bases. The J segment lost 2 bases and the V segment lost 2 bases, leaving 8 bases of the junction unmatched. Looked up from germline, CDR1 is SGHKS and CDR2 is YYEKEE (reference sequence). This CDR3 has 16 residues. The CDR3 region is CASSLRDRRKQETQYF. CDR3 nucleotides: TGTGCCAGCAGCTTACGGGACAGGCGGAAACAAGAGACCCAGTACTTC.